This T cell receptor (beta chain) was documented in a study of T-cell reconstitution after alpha-beta-depleted transplantation in children. Findings and caveats of the study: One year after transplant, T-cell counts and diversity came mostly from newly produced T cells.

This clonotype turned up a few times. The antigen is unknown. CDR3 length: 15 residues. Trimming removed 1 base from V and 3 bases from J; junction bases left unmatched: 4. Germline values: CDR1 MGHRA, CDR2 YSYEKL. TCRbeta library construction was performed incorporating unique molecular identifiers. Via MiXCR, TCRdb re-called the PCR reads, giving one row per CDR3 protein. The table has around 670,000 distinct CDR3 sequences, around 13% seen once. The sequencing here drew on PBMCs, taken before TCRalphabeta/CD19-depleted stem cell transplant. The rearrangement uses TRBV4-1 and TRBJ1-1, with 8 nucleotides matching TRBD1. The sequence came from a girl aged 2-10 years with congenital amegakaryocytic thrombocytopenia, due to receive a stem cell transplant. The CDR3: CASSQGTGKDTEAFF. The CDR3 region has the DNA TGCGCCAGCAGCCAAGGGACAGGGAAAGACACTGAAGCTTTCTTT.